Each of the 2 T cell receptor beta chains below was sequenced from the same sample in a study of T cell repertoires in cytomegalovirus infection. TCRdb independently ran MiXCR on the reads; one entry per CDR3 protein. The data show approximately 160,000 distinct CDR3 sequences, approximately 17% seen once. Sequences were obtained from CD8+ T cells from PBMCs. Receptors originate from a human donor in good health (CMV status not recorded). Some clones in this sample may be carry-over from other donors' samples.

This chain joins TRBV3-1 and TRBJ2-7, with 7 positions matching TRBD1. CDR3 length: 15 residues. The junction had 7 bases not matched to a gene; V was cut back by 0 bases and J by 5 bases. Germline CDR1 LGHDT, CDR2 YNNKEL (reference sequence). The CDR3 protein is CASSQDLDRIDEQYF. In DNA form, the CDR3 reads TGTGCCAGCAGCCAAGATTTGGACAGGATTGACGAGCAGTACTTC.

This clonotype turned up a few times. The chain recombines TRBV4-3 with TRBJ2-1; the D gene could be TRBD1 or TRBD2 (6 bases each). Trimming took off 5 bases at V and 0 bases at J, with 20 bases between the two ends. The CDR3 runs to 18 residues. Germline values: CDR1 LGHNA, CDR2 YSLEER. CDR3 protein: CASSIRTLEGGSYNEQFF. In DNA form, the CDR3 reads TGCGCCAGCAGCATACGAACCCTAGAGGGGGGCTCCTACAATGAGCAGTTCTTC.